These T cell receptor beta chains were read from a single sample in a study of T cell repertoires in aging, cancer and after chemotherapy. TCRdb fed the multiplex PCR reads into MiXCR, producing one record per CDR3 protein. The sample holds 1,600 or so distinct CDR3 sequences, roughly a third seen once. The sequenced material came from blood. These receptor sequences come from a human donor with a solid tumor. Both conserved end residues are part of each CDR3. The order of the fields is D gene, clone size, V gene, J gene, CDR3 protein, CDR3 DNA. The D gene is left open where the match is weak. Clone size, where shown, is once, few, many, or a class for clones that have expanded.

>NA|NA|TRBV6-4|TRBJ1-6
CASSGGTYNSPLHF
TGTGCCAGCAGTGGAGGGACCTATAATTCACCCCTCCACTTT
>NA|NA|TRBV6-2/TRBV6-3|TRBJ1-1
CASRGRGFNTEAFF
TGTGCCAGCAGGGGCCGCGGGTTTAACACTGAAGCTTTCTTT
>TRBD1|NA|TRBV20-1|TRBJ2-7
CSGTGWAYEQYF
TGCAGTGGGACAGGGTGGGCCTACGAGCAGTACTTC
>NA|large|TRBV27|TRBJ2-3
CASSSEAADTQYF
TGTGCCAGCAGTTCGGAAGCAGCAGATACGCAGTATTTT
>NA|few|TRBV19|TRBJ1-5
CASSMLWGDNQPQHF
TGTGCCAGTAGTATGCTATGGGGCGACAATCAGCCCCAGCATTTT
>NA|NA|TRBV20-1|TRBJ2-7
CSARGEVSREQYF
TGCAGTGCTAGAGGGGAGGTTAGCCGCGAGCAGTACTTC
>NA|NA|TRBV30|TRBJ1-3
CAWSVNGRNTIYF
TGTGCCTGGAGTGTAAACGGAAGAAACACCATATATTTT
>NA|few|TRBV5-4|TRBJ1-4
CASSRSMDEKLFF
TGTGCCAGCAGCCGATCGATGGATGAAAAACTGTTTTTT
>TRBD1|NA|TRBV29-1|TRBJ1-2
CSVARQGANGYTF
TGCAGCGTTGCGAGACAGGGGGCAAATGGCTACACCTTC
>NA|NA|TRBV5-4|TRBJ2-1
CASSWRSALDYNEQFF
TGTGCCAGCAGCTGGAGGAGTGCACTAGATTACAATGAGCAGTTCTTC
>TRBD2|NA|TRBV5-6|TRBJ2-7
CASSLLLAGDSYEQYF
TGTGCCAGCAGCCTCCTACTAGCGGGGGACTCCTACGAGCAGTACTTC
>NA|NA|TRBV6-2/TRBV6-3|TRBJ2-6
CASSYGFRGSGANVLTF
TGTGCCAGCAGTTACGGGTTCCGAGGCTCTGGGGCCAACGTCCTGACTTTC
>NA|NA|TRBV5-4|TRBJ1-2
CASSLDTANYGYTF
TGTGCCAGCAGCTTGGATACGGCGAACTATGGCTACACCTTC
>NA|NA|TRBV24-1|TRBJ1-2
CATSDPISYGYTF
TGTGCCACCAGTGACCCCATTTCTTATGGCTACACCTTC
>NA|once|TRBV7-6|TRBJ1-3
CASSLVGGNTIYF
TGTGCCAGCAGCTTAGTGGGGGGAAACACCATATATTTT
>NA|few|TRBV29-1|TRBJ1-5
CSVGSGNQPQHF
TGCAGCGTTGGGTCCGGTAATCAGCCCCAGCATTTT
>NA|NA|TRBV11-2|TRBJ2-1
CASSLNNEQFF
TGTGCCAGCAGCTTAAACAATGAGCAGTTCTTC
>NA|NA|TRBV7-4|TRBJ2-3
CASSRGPGTDTQYF
TGTGCCAGCAGCCGGGGGCCAGGCACAGATACGCAGTATTTT
>NA|few|TRBV12-3/TRBV12-4|TRBJ1-4
CASSPAEKLFF
TGTGCCAGCAGTCCGGCCGAAAAACTGTTTTTT
>TRBD2|few|TRBV27|TRBJ2-5
CASSPGTAGVKTQYF
TGTGCCAGCAGTCCAGGGACCGCGGGGGTAAAGACCCAGTACTTC
>NA|NA|TRBV5-6|TRBJ1-4
CASSLGGAPEKLFF
TGTGCCAGCAGCTTGGGGGGGGCCCCTGAGAAACTGTTTTTT
>NA|NA|TRBV6-6|TRBJ2-1
CASTAPARNGEQFF
TGTGCCAGCACGGCCCCGGCTAGAAACGGTGAGCAGTTCTTC
>TRBD1|NA|TRBV27|TRBJ2-5
CASSSRGNEETQYF
TGTGCCAGCAGTAGCAGGGGGAATGAAGAGACCCAGTACTTC
>NA|NA|TRBV5-6|TRBJ1-1
CASSFTVGTEAFF
TGTGCCAGCAGTTTCACGGTCGGGACTGAAGCTTTCTTT
>TRBD1|NA|TRBV20-1|TRBJ2-7
CSAPTAGTGGGEQYF
TGCAGTGCTCCCACTGCCGGGACAGGGGGCGGCGAGCAGTACTTC
>NA|large|TRBV29-1|TRBJ1-4
CSVEGGPSNEKLFF
TGCAGCGTTGAGGGGGGGCCATCTAATGAAAAACTGTTTTTT
>NA|NA|TRBV5-5|TRBJ2-2
CASSLVIGRLAGELFF
TGTGCCAGCAGCTTGGTAATAGGCCGACTTGCCGGGGAGCTGTTTTTT
>TRBD2|few|TRBV7-2|TRBJ2-3
CASSLGLAGQDTQYF
TGTGCCAGCAGCTTGGGACTAGCGGGTCAAGATACGCAGTATTTT
>NA|NA|TRBV12-3/TRBV12-4|TRBJ2-1
CASSHPRGGATADQYNKQFF
TGTGCCAGCAGTCACCCCCGAGGGGGGGCGACTGCAGACCAGTACAATAAGCAGTTCTTC
>NA|few|TRBV20-1|TRBJ2-5
CSATPFGDRLYQETQYF
TGCAGTGCTACCCCGTTCGGAGACAGATTGTACCAAGAGACCCAGTACTTC
>NA|few|TRBV12-3/TRBV12-4|TRBJ2-1
CASLGGAEAEQFF
TGTGCCAGCCTTGGGGGGGCCGAAGCTGAGCAGTTCTTC
>TRBD1|NA|TRBV27|TRBJ2-7
CASSLPGTGTNEQYF
TGTGCCAGCAGTTTGCCGGGGACAGGGACTAACGAGCAGTACTTC
>TRBD1|NA|TRBV19|TRBJ2-2
CASSGVQGADTWELFF
TGTGCCAGTAGCGGCGTCCAGGGGGCGGACACCTGGGAGCTGTTTTTT
>TRBD2|NA|TRBV4-2|TRBJ2-3
CASSVRLAGDTDTQYF
TGTGCCAGCAGCGTCCGACTAGCGGGGGACACAGATACGCAGTATTTT
>NA|large|TRBV7-6|TRBJ2-3
CASSLVERETDTQYF
TGTGCCAGCAGCTTAGTCGAGCGAGAGACAGATACGCAGTATTTT
>NA|NA|TRBV15|TRBJ2-7
CATSRDIECYEQYF
TGTGCCACCAGCAGAGATATCGAGTGCTACGAGCAGTACTTC
>NA|NA|TRBV6-5|TRBJ2-2
CARSYSDSNTGELFF
TGTGCCAGGAGTTACTCGGACTCTAACACCGGGGAGCTGTTTTTT
>TRBD1|NA|TRBV10-3|TRBJ2-2
CAISGTGNTGELFF
TGTGCCATCAGTGGGACAGGGAACACCGGGGAGCTGTTTTTT
>TRBD2|few|TRBV29-1|TRBJ2-7
CSAGGTTTYKQYF
TGCAGCGCCGGAGGGACTACAACCTACAAGCAGTACTTC
>NA|NA|TRBV28|TRBJ2-3
CASSLWGRNTDTQYF
TGTGCCAGCAGTTTATGGGGACGGAACACAGATACGCAGTATTTT
>NA|few|TRBV15|TRBJ1-2
CATSRDGQYGYTF
TGTGCCACCAGCAGAGACGGACAATATGGCTACACCTTC